The clone carrying this T cell receptor (beta chain) has a handful of counts. This entry is derived from a study of blood T cell repertoires in COVID-19. Across the study: COVID-19 samples, acute and convalescent, were from the United States, Italy and Spain. The cDNA or gDNA used as material had been derived from T cells, B-cell-depleted T cells, or PBMCs.

Between the trimmed V and J ends, which lost 5 bases and 5 bases, there was a span of 12 bases. The CDR3 is 14 residues long. Germline CDR1 and CDR2: MNHNY and SVGAGI (reference sequence). Per the original methods: Estimation of nucleated cell counts was performed using reference gene primer amplification. The protocol was immunoSEQ multiplex PCR, while the TCRdb copy is restricted to in-frame clones and leaves out a portion. The D gene and trimming were derived from the DNA, and the V and J assignments and clone size from that table. The sample records 150,000 to 200,000 clones, more than 85% being singletons.

The sample was peripheral blood. The origin of this receptor is a young man with acute or convalescent COVID-19. This chain joins TRBV6-6 and TRBJ1-4; a weak D match, TRBD1 (5 bases). CDR3 sequence reads: CASSTGLANEKLFF. DNA for the CDR3: TGTGCCAGCAGTACGGGACTCGCAAATGAAAAACTGTTTTTT.